The text below deals with one TCR beta chain. The sample comes from a study of blood T cell repertoires in COVID-19. Study-wide background: The United States, Italy and Spain provided the acute and convalescent COVID-19 samples. Nucleic acid was either cDNA or gDNA, and it came from T cells, B-cell-depleted T cells, or PBMCs.

This CDR3 spans 13 amino acids. J gave up 3 bases and V 11 bases, and 9 bases lay outside the gene matches. Germline V gene data show CDR1 as SNHLY and CDR2 as FYNNEI. How the authors handled the data: Amplifying reference gene primers gave estimates of nucleated cell counts. Libraries were prepared by immunoSEQ multiplex PCR; TCRdb keeps only in-frame clonotypes and omits some of them. That table is the source of V, J and clone size, and D and trimming were worked out from the DNA. The table lists tens of thousands of clones, around 75% of them singletons. Material: peripheral blood. The sequence was obtained from a woman in her forties or fifties with acute or convalescent COVID-19. V usage is TRBV2 and J usage is TRBJ1-2; 7 bases fit TRBD1. CDR3 DNA sequence: TGTGCCGGGAACAGGGGCCGGGACTATGGCTACACCTTC. Residues: CAGNRGRDYGYTF.